The 30 T cell receptor beta chains below all came from one sample that was sequenced in a study of T cell clonality in common variable immunodeficiency. For these TCRs, the target antigens are not known. Study-wide findings and caveats: In common variable immunodeficiency, TCR beta chains reportedly carried fewer deletions and N-nucleotide insertions.

The protocol was immunoSEQ multiplex PCR, while the TCRdb copy is restricted to in-frame clones and leaves out a portion. This sample comprises about 11,000 clones, none seen once only. The sequencing input was peripheral blood mononuclear cells. These receptors were taken from a human donor with common variable immunodeficiency.

This clone was detected a few times. The read gets to within 3 residues of the CDR3 end, and the germline J gene fills in the rest. The chain joins TRBV5-1 to TRBJ2-3; D remains ambiguous. The ends were cut back, 0 bases at V and 2 bases at J, with 7 bases in the middle. Germline loops: CDR1 SGHRS, CDR2 YFSETQ. The CDR3 is 14 residues long. Partial CDR3 DNA: TGCGCCAGCAGCTTGGGCTATCCCACAGATACG. This translates into CASSLGYPTDT. The CDR3 in full is CASSLGYPTDTQYF.

This clone has a handful of counts. The read is 3 residues too short to cover the CDR3 end, so that end is filled in from the germline J gene. The chain recombines TRBV5-1 with TRBJ1-2, with TRBD1 identical over 8 bases. The germline gives CDR1 SGHRS, CDR2 YFSETQ. The CDR3 covers 15 residues. The DNA read from the CDR3 is TGCGCCAGCAGCCCCTCTCCGACAGGGGCTTCGGGC. Its protein product is CASSPSPTGASG. The entire CDR3 sequence reads CASSPSPTGASGYTF. The full variable domain, its missing parts supplied by reference TRBV5-1 and TRBJ1-2, is KAGVTQTPRYLIKTRGQQVTLSCSPISGHRSVSWYQQTPGQGLQFLFEYFSETQRNKGNFPGRFSGRQFSNSRSEMNVSTLELGDSALYLCASSPSPTGASGYTFGSGTRLTVV.

Details on this clone: The sequence runs out 3 residues before the end of the CDR3; the remainder is reconstructed from the germline J gene. V and J are TRBV7-2 and TRBJ2-5; TRBD2 aligns across 9 bases. Germline V gene data show CDR1 as SGHTA and CDR2 as FQGNSA. This CDR3 is 14 amino acids long. The J segment lost 5 bases and the V segment lost 2 bases, leaving 3 bases of the junction unmatched. The CDR3 loop is CASSLIAGGETQYF. The CDR3 bases that were read are TGTGCCAGCAGCTTAATTGCGGGAGGGGAGACC.

This clone is classed as medium-sized. The sequenced fragment ends 3 residues before the CDR3 boundary, so the rest is inferred from the germline J gene. V usage is TRBV29-1 and J usage is TRBJ1-1; D possibly corresponds to TRBD1 (5 bases). There are 13 residues in the CDR3. CDR1 SQVTM and CDR2 ANQGSEA come from the germline V gene. V lost 4 bases to trimming and J lost 4 bases, with 13 bases between them. The covered CDR3 bases are TGCAGCGTTGTACCGGGGGGGACCACTGAA. Its translation is CSVVPGGTTE. The entire CDR3 is CSVVPGGTTEAFF.

This clone was counted between two and nine times. The read gets to within 3 residues of the CDR3 end, and the germline J gene fills in the rest. This chain uses TRBV30 with TRBJ2-5, with D perhaps TRBD2 (5 bases). From germline, CDR1 is GTSNPN and CDR2 SVGIG (reference sequence). The CDR3 is 14 amino acids. V was clipped by 5 bases and J by 4 bases, with 17 bases between them. The CDR3 sequence is CAWATGLGRETQYF. The DNA read from the CDR3 is TGTGCCTGGGCCACCGGACTGGGGAGAGAGACC.

In the case of this clone: Read sequence stops 3 residues before the CDR3 end, and the germline J gene provides the missing end. The genes are TRBV7-9 and TRBJ1-2; D is unresolved. Germline CDR1 and CDR2: SEHNR and FQNEAQ (reference sequence). The CDR3 is made up of 12 amino acids. The CDR3 sequence is CASSFVTGGYTF. Incomplete CDR3 DNA: TGTGCCAGCAGCTTTGTTACGGGGGGC.

Of note for this clone: With the read ending 3 residues before the CDR3 end, the germline J gene is used to fill in that end. This chain uses TRBV5-1 with TRBJ1-4; weak D call: TRBD1 (5 bases). The CDR3 consists of 15 residues. Per germline, CDR1 SGHRS and CDR2 YFSETQ. Trimming removed 4 bases from V and 6 bases from J, with 16 bases in between. Partial CDR3 DNA: TGCGCCAGCAGCCTCGGACCTTCGGGGGATGAAAAA. This gives the protein CASSLGPSGDEK. The full-length CDR3 reads as CASSLGPSGDEKLFF.

This clone occurred a few times. Sequencing ends 3 residues short of the CDR3 end; the germline J gene provides the rest. The chain couples TRBV18 to TRBJ1-4, with 7 bases matching TRBD1. Trimming took 3 bases from V and 8 from J; bases not matched to a gene: 6. Germline V gives CDR1 KGHSH, CDR2 LQKENI. There are 14 residues in the CDR3. This chain's CDR3 is CASSPGQREEKLFF. CDR3 DNA (partial): TGTGCCAGCTCACCGGGACAGAGGGAGGAAAAA.

With respect to this clone: The CDR3 is cut off 3 residues early in the read; its end comes from the germline J gene. The rearrangement joins TRBV7-8 to TRBJ2-3; 7 bases line up with TRBD2. The V and J ends lost 8 bases and 0 bases, in that order; junction bases with no gene match: 11. The germline V gene encodes CDR1 SGHVS and CDR2 FQNEAQ. This CDR3 spans 16 amino acids. The DNA read from the CDR3 is TGTGCCAGCTGGAGCGGGAAGGGGAGTAGCACAGATACG. This sequence encodes CASWSGKGSSTDT. From start to end, the CDR3 is CASWSGKGSSTDTQYF.

The DNA read from the CDR3 is TGTGCCAGCAGTGCCCGAACAGGGGAATCCTACGAG. This gives the protein CASSARTGESYE. The entire CDR3 sequence reads CASSARTGESYEQYF. This chain connects TRBV5-4 to TRBJ2-7; TRBD1 aligns across 7 bases. Coverage ceases 3 residues before the CDR3 finishes, and the germline J gene fills in the end. The CDR3 totals 15 residues. Germline V CDR1 and CDR2: SGHNT, YYREEE (reference sequence). Losses at the gene ends were 5 bases for V and 1 base for J; bases not matched to a gene: 9.

With regard to this clone: The observed sequence ends 3 residues before the CDR3 terminus, with the missing tail filled in from the germline J gene. The chain couples TRBV5-1 to TRBJ2-5, with 8 bases identical to TRBD1. J gave up 2 bases and V 1 base, and 7 bases lay outside the gene matches. Germline lookup yields CDR1 SGHRS and CDR2 YFSETQ. This CDR3 spans 16 amino acids. Partial CDR3 DNA: TGCGCCAGCAGCTTGTCACAGGGGGTGGTACAAGAGACC. Translation gives CASSLSQGVVQET. The whole CDR3 region reads CASSLSQGVVQETQYF. Variable domain in full (rest from reference TRBV5-1 and TRBJ2-5): KAGVTQTPRYLIKTRGQQVTLSCSPISGHRSVSWYQQTPGQGLQFLFEYFSETQRNKGNFPGRFSGRQFSNSRSEMNVSTLELGDSALYLCASSLSQGVVQETQYFGPGTRLLVL.

This clone was seen more than once but under ten times. The read finishes 3 residues shy of the CDR3 end, and the germline J gene is used to complete it. V is TRBV5-1 and J is TRBJ2-5, with 7 bases fitting TRBD2. Germline V gives CDR1 SGHRS, CDR2 YFSETQ. The CDR3 is 15 residues long. V was clipped by 0 bases and J by 4 bases; unmatched bases: 6. The sequenced part of the CDR3 DNA is TGCGCCAGCAGCTTGGAAGCGGGACGGAGAGAGACC. It is translated as CASSLEAGRRET. The full CDR3 protein reads CASSLEAGRRETQYF.

Notes on this clone: The read is 3 residues too short to cover the CDR3 end, so that end is filled in from the germline J gene. This sequence joins TRBV18 and TRBJ1-6, with unresolved D. The germline CDR1 and CDR2 sequences are KGHSH and LQKENI. Trimming removed 6 bases at V and 6 bases at J, with 12 bases between. The CDR3 sequence is 14 residues long. CDR3 sequence reads: CASSPVPRNSPLHF. The part of the CDR3 DNA that was read is TGTGCCAGCTCCCCGGTCCCCCGTAATTCACCC. Full variable domain (remainder filled in from reference TRBV18 and TRBJ1-6): NAGVMQNPRHLVRRRGQEARLRCSPMKGHSHVYWYRQLPEEGLKFMVYLQKENIIDESGMPKERFSAEFPKEGPSILRIQQVVRGDSAAYFCASSPVPRNSPLHFGNGTRLTVT.

As to this clone: The read terminates 3 residues ahead of where the CDR3 ends, so the germline J gene completes it. The chain couples TRBV19 to TRBJ2-1, with 15 bases aligning to TRBD2. This CDR3 has 20 amino acids. Germline V gives CDR1 LNHDA, CDR2 SQIVND (reference sequence). The trim removed 3 bases at V and 0 bases at J, leaving 9 bases unmatched. CDR3: CASSISGTSGRKYSYNEQFF. CDR3 DNA, as far as it was read: TGTGCCAGTAGTATTTCCGGGACTAGCGGGAGGAAATACTCCTACAATGAG.

This clone is medium-sized within its sample. The read falls 3 residues short of the CDR3 end, and the missing part is taken from the germline J gene. V gene TRBV5-1 combines with J gene TRBJ2-5; a weak D match, TRBD2 (6 bases). Germline loops: CDR1 SGHRS, CDR2 YFSETQ. The ends were cut back, 0 bases at V and 3 bases at J, with 9 bases in the middle. The CDR3 has 14 amino acids. The CDR3 reads CASSLVDYKETQYF. The part of the CDR3 DNA that was read is TGCGCCAGCAGCTTGGTGGACTATAAAGAGACC.

This clone appeared a few times. The read ends 3 residues before the CDR3 terminus; that terminus is restored from the germline J gene. The chain links TRBV20-1 to TRBJ2-5; 13 nucleotides line up with TRBD2. This CDR3 contains 15 residues. V trimming: 1 base; J trimming: 5 bases; junction bases outside the gene matches: 4. The germline V gene encodes CDR1 DFQATT and CDR2 SNEGSKA (reference sequence). CDR3 in amino acids: CSARGRTSGSETQYF. Partial CDR3 DNA: TGCAGTGCTAGAGGACGGACTAGCGGGAGTGAGACC.

This clone was recorded a few times. The read is 3 residues too short to cover the CDR3 end, so that end is filled in from the germline J gene. This chain joins TRBV19 and TRBJ2-7; 8 positions match TRBD1. J was trimmed by 6 bases and V by 10 bases; bases with no gene match: 5. Germline CDR1 is LNHDA and CDR2 is SQIVND (reference sequence). The CDR3 is 11 residues long. The covered CDR3 bases are TGTGCCACCAGACAGGGGCCCGAG. This gives the protein CATRQGPE. The whole CDR3 sequence reads CATRQGPEQYF.

This clone was detected a few times. The sequence runs out 3 residues before the end of the CDR3; the remainder is reconstructed from the germline J gene. The V gene is TRBV11-3, the J gene TRBJ2-7, with unresolved D. The CDR3 loop spans 13 amino acids. Germline lookup yields CDR1 SGHNT and CDR2 YENEEA. V was clipped by 2 bases and J by 3 bases, with 8 bases between them. The sequenced CDR3 bases are TGTGCCAGCAGCTTATCCAACGGCTACGAG. It codes for CASSLSNGYE. The CDR3, in full, reads CASSLSNGYEQYF.

To note about this clone: The read gets to within 3 residues of the CDR3 end, and the germline J gene fills in the rest. This sequence joins TRBV7-6 and TRBJ2-4; TRBD1 or TRBD2 may be the D gene (5 bases each). The V gene's germline CDR1 is SGHVS and CDR2 FNYEAQ. This CDR3 spans 16 amino acids. CDR3 in amino acids: CASSLMGEGLTPGQYF. The DNA read from the CDR3 is TGTGCCAGCAGCTTAATGGGAGAGGGGTTAACCCCTGGT.

Details on this clone: The read is 3 residues too short to cover the CDR3 end, so that end is filled in from the germline J gene. This chain links TRBV7-2 with TRBJ2-3; the match to TRBD1 covers 8 bases. The V gene end was trimmed by 0 bases and the J gene end by 6 bases; junction bases not matched to a gene: 5. The CDR3 sequence is 15 residues long. Germline assignment: CDR1 SGHTA and CDR2 FQGNSA. The CDR3 reads CASSLAGQGTDTQYF. The sequenced CDR3 bases are TGTGCCAGCAGCTTAGCCGGACAGGGAACGGATACG. Variable domain in full (rest from reference TRBV7-2 and TRBJ2-3): GAGVSQSPSNKVTEKGKDVELRCDPISGHTALYWYRQSLGQGLEFLIYFQGNSAPDKSGLPSDRFSAERTGGSVSTLTIQRTQQEDSAVYLCASSLAGQGTDTQYFGPGTRLTVL.

By proportion, this clone is medium-sized. The missing CDR3 end, 3 residues past where the read stops, is filled in from the germline J gene. This chain connects TRBV4-2 to TRBJ2-6, with D perhaps being TRBD1 or TRBD2 (7 bases each). Germline V gene lookup returns CDR1 LGHNA and CDR2 YNFKEQ. The ends were cut back, 4 bases at V and 0 bases at J, with 25 bases in the middle. The CDR3 sequence is 21 residues long. CDR3 loop: CASSPPREVGQALSGANVLTF. Partial CDR3 DNA: TGTGCCAGCAGCCCCCCCCGGGAGGTTGGACAGGCCCTCTCTGGGGCCAACGTC.

This clone has only a few counts. The read stops 3 residues short of the end of the CDR3; the missing end is completed from the germline J gene. The J gene is TRBJ2-3, the V gene TRBV7-3; TRBD1 aligns across 7 bases. Looked up from germline, CDR1 is SGHTA and CDR2 is FQGTGA. CDR3 size: 13 residues. CDR3 sequence: CASSSTGEGTQYF. CDR3 bases read: TGTGCCAGCAGCTCCACAGGGGAAGGCACG. The entire variable domain, with the rest obtained from reference TRBV7-3 and TRBJ2-3, is as follows: GAGVSQTPSNKVTEKGKYVELRCDPISGHTALYWYRQSLGQGPEFLIYFQGTGAADDSGLPNDRFFAVRPEGSVSTLKIQRTERGDSAVYLCASSSTGEGTQYFGPGTRLTVL.

This clone is medium-sized (0.01 to 0.1%) within its sample. Sequencing ends 3 residues short of the CDR3 end; the germline J gene provides the rest. This chain connects TRBV2 to TRBJ2-5; D uncertain. With 7 bases removed from V and 7 bases from J, the gap between germline ends came to 10 bases. Germline CDR1 reads SNHLY; CDR2 reads FYNNEI. The CDR3 runs to 11 residues. This chain's CDR3 is CASISSTTQYF. The covered CDR3 bases are TGTGCCAGCATAAGCTCTACGACC.

Points on this clone: The observed sequence ends 3 residues before the CDR3 terminus, with the missing tail filled in from the germline J gene. The chain couples TRBV30 to TRBJ2-1; 15 bases agree with TRBD2. Germline CDR1 is GTSNPN and CDR2 is SVGIG (reference sequence). CDR3 length equals 19 residues. The ends lost 5 bases at V and 7 bases at J; junction bases unmatched: 18. The part of the CDR3 DNA that was read is TGTGCCTGGGGCGCCTGGAGAGCTCGGACTAGCGGGGGGGTGAATGAG. Its translation is CAWGAWRARTSGGVNE. The complete CDR3 protein is CAWGAWRARTSGGVNEQFF. The full variable domain, rest sourced from reference TRBV30 and TRBJ2-1, is SQTIHQWPATLVQPVGSPLSLECTVEGTSNPNLYWYRQAAGRGLQLLFYSVGIGQISSEVPQNLSASRPQDRQFILSSKKLLLSDSGFYLCAWGAWRARTSGGVNEQFFGPGTRLTVL.

Concerning this clone itself: The CDR3 end lies 3 residues beyond the end of the read and is filled in from the germline J gene. This sequence joins TRBV6-1 and TRBJ2-5; 9 nucleotides line up with TRBD2. Looked up from germline, CDR1 is MNHNS and CDR2 is SASEGT. The CDR3 is 15 residues long. The ends lost 4 bases at V and 5 bases at J; junction bases unmatched: 8. The CDR3 sequence is CASSGLAAGLETQYF. The CDR3 DNA, read in part, is TGTGCCAGCAGTGGACTAGCGGCAGGCCTGGAGACC.

The CDR3: CSARSLGQGWSADTQYF. The CDR3 bases that were read are TGCAGTGCTAGATCACTCGGACAGGGATGGAGCGCAGATACG. The chain uses TRBV20-1 and TRBJ2-3; 8 bases map to TRBD1. The read is 3 residues too short to cover the CDR3 end, so that end is filled in from the germline J gene. The CDR3 sequence is 17 residues long. Germline V lookup: CDR1 DFQATT, CDR2 SNEGSKA (reference sequence). The V gene end was trimmed by 2 bases and the J gene end by 4 bases; junction bases not matched to a gene: 14.

As to this clone: The DNA ends 3 residues before the CDR3 does, and the rest of the CDR3 is filled in from the germline J gene. The chain carries TRBV20-1 and TRBJ2-5; TRBD2 matches at 8 bases. V lost 1 base to trimming and J lost 0 bases; unmatched junction nucleotides: 16. Germline V CDR1 and CDR2: DFQATT, SNEGSKA (reference sequence). The CDR3 loop spans 19 amino acids. CDR3 bases read: TGCAGTGCTAGAGTGTGGGGCGGTATTAGCGGGACCTACCAAGAGACC. Translation gives CSARVWGGISGTYQET. The CDR3, in full, reads CSARVWGGISGTYQETQYF.

This clone is medium-sized. The DNA ends 3 residues before the CDR3 does, and the rest of the CDR3 is filled in from the germline J gene. The chain is built from TRBV7-2 and TRBJ1-2; D unclear. The CDR3 spans 13 residues. Germline CDR1 is SGHTA and CDR2 is FQGNSA. The part of the CDR3 DNA that was read is TGTGCCAGCAGCTTAAACGCGTTAGGGGGC. This codes for CASSLNALGG. The entire CDR3 reads CASSLNALGGYTF.

By proportion, this clone is medium-sized. The CDR3 end lies 3 residues beyond the end of the read and is filled in from the germline J gene. The chain employs TRBV7-2 and TRBJ2-5; 7 nucleotides line up with TRBD2. V was pared by 5 bases and J by 4 bases, with 7 bases of the junction left unmatched. CDR1 and CDR2 from the germline V gene are SGHTA and FQGNSA. This CDR3 is 14 amino acids long. CDR3 residues: CASSLSWGGETQYF. The covered CDR3 bases are TGTGCCAGCAGCCTCTCTTGGGGGGGAGAGACC.

A word on this clone: The CDR3 extends 3 residues past the end of the read, so its final part is completed from the germline J gene. V is TRBV18 and J is TRBJ2-1, with 9 bases identical to TRBD1. Looked up from germline, CDR1 is KGHSH and CDR2 is LQKENI. Trimming cost V 8 bases and J 7 bases; bases outside gene matches: 9. The CDR3 runs to 14 residues. CDR3 DNA, as far as it was read: TGTGCCAGCACCAGACAGGGGGGACCAAATGAG. It specifies CASTRQGGPNE. The whole CDR3 sequence is CASTRQGGPNEQFF.